The 14 T cell receptor beta chains below all came from one sample that was sequenced in a study of cytomegalovirus exposure and HLA in healthy donors. The study ran its PCR with 60 Vbeta and 13 Jbeta primers. This table comes from immunoSEQ multiplex PCR, and its TCRdb copy is limited to in-frame clones, with some not included. Seen here are tens of thousands of clones, roughly 83% observed once, and the top ten hold around 2.3%. The sequenced sample was PBMCs. The receptors derive from a man aged 18 to 30 in good health and CMV-seronegative.

The CDR3 loop reads CATSRDSDRNSNQPQHF. The CDR3 nucleotides read TGTGCCACCAGCAGAGATTCGGACAGAAATAGCAATCAGCCCCAGCATTTT. V usage is TRBV15 and J usage is TRBJ1-5; TRBD1 might be the D (6 bases). The germline V gene encodes CDR1 LNHNV and CDR2 YYDKDF (reference sequence). Trimming shortened V by 0 bases and J by 0 bases, and 12 bases separated the two germline ends. The CDR3 totals 17 residues.

CDR3 nucleotide sequence: TGTGCCAGTAGTATGGCTGGGAGCACTGAAGCTTTCTTT. It translates to CASSMAGSTEAFF. V usage is TRBV19 and J usage is TRBJ1-1, with no clear D. This CDR3 is built from 13 residues. V was trimmed by 3 bases and J by 4 bases, leaving 9 bases between them. CDR1 is LNHDA, CDR2 SQIVND, per germline (reference sequence).

The CDR3 is CASSLTDSTVKSPLHF. In DNA, the CDR3 is TGTGCCAGCAGTTTAACCGACTCGACAGTAAAATCACCCCTCCACTTT. This rearrangement joins TRBV27 to TRBJ1-6; D is perhaps TRBD1 (5 bases). Per germline, CDR1 MNHEY and CDR2 SMNVEV (reference sequence). The CDR3 is 16 residues long. The germline V and J ends were trimmed by 2 bases and 10 bases, with 18 bases remaining between them.

The genes are TRBV19 and TRBJ1-5, with D perhaps TRBD1 (5 bases). Trimming took 4 bases from V and 4 from J, leaving 14 bases between them. Germline assignment: CDR1 LNHDA and CDR2 SQIVND (reference sequence). The CDR3 has 15 amino acids. The DNA of the CDR3 is TGTGCCAGTAGTACCCTCGGGGCGGGGAATCAGCCCCAGCATTTT. As protein: CASSTLGAGNQPQHF.

The rearrangement links TRBV6-6 to TRBJ1-5; no clear D. This CDR3 contains 11 residues. V lost 5 bases to trimming and J lost 12 bases, with 11 bases between them. Germline CDR1 MNHNY, CDR2 SVGAGI (reference sequence). In nucleotides, the CDR3 is TGTGCCAGCAGTCCCGGGAGTAGCCAGCATTTT. Amino acid sequence: CASSPGSSQHF.

The rearrangement links TRBV7-8 to TRBJ1-1; TRBD1 aligns across 7 bases. Per germline, CDR1 SGHVS and CDR2 FQNEAQ. With V trimmed by 4 bases and J by 0 bases, 14 bases remained unmatched. The CDR3 covers 18 residues. CDR3 residues: CASSYTGAHVAMNTEAFF. For the CDR3, the DNA is TGTGCCAGCAGCTACACAGGGGCCCATGTCGCCATGAACACTGAAGCTTTCTTT.

This clone was found once. This rearrangement joins TRBV10-1 to TRBJ2-7, with D possibly matching TRBD1 (6 bases). The V end was cut by 0 bases, the J end by 4 bases, with 13 bases between. The CDR3 consists of 15 residues. Germline CDR1 WNHNN, CDR2 SYGVQD (reference sequence). CDR3 protein: CASSESNRVIYEQYF. DNA for the CDR3: TGCGCCAGCAGTGAGTCGAACAGGGTGATTTACGAGCAGTACTTC.

The J gene is TRBJ1-2, the V gene TRBV9; 8 positions match TRBD1. V shed 3 bases, J shed 3 bases, and the junction held 7 bases outside the gene matches. CDR1 and CDR2 from the germline V gene are SGDLS and YYNGEE. This CDR3 spans 15 amino acids. CDR3 DNA: TGTGCCAGCAGCGAAAGCAGGGGGCAGGACTATGGCTACACCTTC. This encodes CASSESRGQDYGYTF.

J is TRBJ1-5 and V is TRBV25-1; D is ambiguous. CDR1 is MGHDK, CDR2 SYGVNS, per germline. The CDR3 is 13 residues long. V was cut by 4 bases and J by 2 bases, with 6 bases left in between. CDR3 region: CASSVQGNQPQHF. CDR3 bases: TGTGCCAGCAGTGTTCAGGGCAATCAGCCCCAGCATTTT.

This clone was seen a few times. V is TRBV6-5 and J is TRBJ2-7; a possible D gene is TRBD2 (6 bases). CDR1 is MNHEY and CDR2 is SVGAGI in the germline V gene. CDR3 size: 12 residues. V was clipped by 2 bases and J by 9 bases, with 11 bases between them. The CDR3 DNA follows: TGTGCCAGCAGTTACATGTCGGGGGTGCAGTACTTC. It yields the protein CASSYMSGVQYF.

The chain is built from TRBV25-1 and TRBJ2-7; a possible D gene is TRBD2 (6 bases). The CDR3 covers 14 residues. Germline CDR1 MGHDK, CDR2 SYGVNS. The V end was cut by 1 base, the J end by 2 bases, with 9 bases between. The CDR3 reads CASSESGVPYEQYF. Here the CDR3 DNA reads TGTGCCAGCAGTGAATCGGGGGTACCCTACGAGCAGTACTTC.

In its sample, this clone was seen once. CDR3 DNA sequence: TGTGCCAGCAGCCAGTTCCCCAATCAGCCCCAGCATTTT. Encoded protein: CASSQFPNQPQHF. The chain has TRBV27 and TRBJ1-5; D is undetermined. V lost 6 bases to trimming and J lost 3 bases, with 9 bases between them. The length of the CDR3 is 13 residues. In germline, CDR1 is MNHEY, CDR2 SMNVEV (reference sequence).

The chain combines TRBV29-1 with TRBJ1-6; TRBD1 aligns across 9 bases. Germline CDR1 and CDR2: SQVTM and ANQGSEA. The J segment lost 7 bases and the V segment lost 7 bases, leaving 2 bases of the junction unmatched. There are 12 residues in the CDR3. The CDR3 DNA follows: TGCAGCGCTGGGACAGGGAATTCACCCCTCCACTTT. Amino acid sequence: CSAGTGNSPLHF.

The CDR3 spells CASSLSGEQFF. Here the CDR3 DNA reads TGTGCCAGCAGTTTATCCGGTGAGCAGTTCTTC. V is TRBV27 and J is TRBJ2-1; D is ambiguous. Trimming took 0 bases from V and 9 from J, leaving 3 bases between them. Germline-derived CDR1 and CDR2 are MNHEY and SMNVEV (reference sequence). This CDR3 is built from 11 residues.